This record looks at one T cell receptor beta chain sequence and its context. These data are taken from a study of response to subunit inactivated influenza vaccine. TCRdb used MiXCR to reprocess the RT-PCR reads, holding one entry per CDR3 protein. The sample consists of hundreds of thousands of distinct CDR3 sequences, 13% to 15% of them appearing once. The V gene end was trimmed by 10 bases and the J gene end by 8 bases; junction bases not matched to a gene: 7. Germline V CDR1 and CDR2: ENHRY, SYGVKD. CDR3 length equals 12 residues. The genes are TRBV10-3 and TRBJ2-1; TRBD1 matches 8 bases. This sequence was found in a man aged 45-60 years who received an inactivated influenza vaccine. Sequences were derived from PBMCs from blood, sampled approximately 15 days before vaccination. The DNA for the CDR3 is TGTGCCACCCGGGACAGGTCAGATGAGCAGTTCTTC. Translation: CATRDRSDEQFF.